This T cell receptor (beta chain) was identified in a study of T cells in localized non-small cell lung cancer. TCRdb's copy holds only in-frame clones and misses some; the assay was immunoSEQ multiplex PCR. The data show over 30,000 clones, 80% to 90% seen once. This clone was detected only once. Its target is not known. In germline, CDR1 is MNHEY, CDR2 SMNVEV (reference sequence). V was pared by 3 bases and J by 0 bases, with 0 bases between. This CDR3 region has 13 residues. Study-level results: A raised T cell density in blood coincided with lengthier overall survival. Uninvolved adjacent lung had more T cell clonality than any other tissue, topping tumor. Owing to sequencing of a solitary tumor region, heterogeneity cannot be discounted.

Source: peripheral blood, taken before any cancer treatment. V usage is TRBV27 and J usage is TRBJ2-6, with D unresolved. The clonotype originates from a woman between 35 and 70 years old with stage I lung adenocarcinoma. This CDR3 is CASSFSGANVLTF. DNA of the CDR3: TGTGCCAGCAGTTTCTCTGGGGCCAACGTCCTGACTTTC.